Below, 31 T cell receptor beta chains from the same sample are listed, as sequenced in a study of blood T cell repertoires in COVID-19. Some clones are missing from TCRdb's copy, which holds only in-frame ones; the method was immunoSEQ multiplex PCR. The data contain under 20,000 clones, roughly 89% of them singletons. The sequenced material came from peripheral blood. These receptors came from a man aged 55 to 69 with active COVID-19.

V usage is TRBV7-9 and J usage is TRBJ2-2, with TRBD1 matching over 10 bases. V was pared by 4 bases and J by 5 bases, with 16 bases of the junction left unmatched. The CDR3 sequence is 19 residues long. Germline V gene lookup returns CDR1 SEHNR and CDR2 FQNEAQ (reference sequence). CDR3 residues: CASSSRQGAISAPTGELFF. The CDR3 DNA reads TGTGCCAGCAGCTCCAGACAGGGGGCTATATCGGCACCAACCGGGGAGCTGTTTTTT.

The table lists this clone with a few counts. The rearrangement links TRBV12-3 or TRBV12-4 to TRBJ1-1; D is unresolved. V was pared by 6 bases and J by 0 bases, with 8 bases between. The CDR3 contains 13 residues. The CDR3 sequence: CASRQTVNTEAFF. For the CDR3, the DNA is TGTGCCAGCAGGCAAACAGTGAACACTGAAGCTTTCTTT.

This clone was counted a few times. The J gene is TRBJ2-5, the V gene TRBV18, with a tentative D call TRBD1 (6 bases). CDR1 KGHSH and CDR2 LQKENI come from the germline V gene. CDR3 length equals 13 residues. The ends were cut back, 6 bases at V and 5 bases at J, with 13 bases in the middle. The chain's CDR3 is CASSRPGDETQYF. DNA of the CDR3: TGTGCCAGCTCGCGCCCAGGGGACGAGACCCAGTACTTC. Full variable domain (rest looked up from reference TRBV18 and TRBJ2-5): NAGVMQNPRHLVRRRGQEARLRCSPMKGHSHVYWYRQLPEEGLKFMVYLQKENIIDESGMPKERFSAEFPKEGPSILRIQQVVRGDSAAYFCASSRPGDETQYFGPGTRLLVL.

The chain has TRBV11-3 and TRBJ2-3; 13 nucleotides align to TRBD2. The CDR3 is made up of 18 amino acids. Germline loops: CDR1 SGHNT, CDR2 YENEEA. V shed 6 bases and J 3 bases; nucleotides not matched to a gene: 12. The CDR3 sequence: CASSKGLAGRDWTDTQYF. The CDR3 DNA reads TGTGCCAGCAGTAAGGGACTAGCGGGACGGGATTGGACAGATACGCAGTATTTT.

The chain recombines TRBV19 with TRBJ1-2, with 7 bases fitting TRBD1. J lost 5 bases, V lost 7 bases, and 16 bases had no gene match. This CDR3 comprises 16 residues. Germline values: CDR1 LNHDA, CDR2 SQIVND (reference sequence). In DNA, the CDR3 is TGTGCCAGTACAAGAGGCAGGGGGGACTTCAATTATGGCTACACCTTC. As protein: CASTRGRGDFNYGYTF.

This chain joins TRBV19 and TRBJ2-7; the match to TRBD1 covers 8 bases. J was trimmed by 3 bases and V by 1 base; bases with no gene match: 8. The CDR3 totals 16 residues. Germline loops: CDR1 LNHDA, CDR2 SQIVND (reference sequence). This chain's CDR3 is CASSIGRTGPYYEQYF. In nucleotides, the CDR3 is TGTGCCAGTAGTATAGGACGGACAGGGCCTTACTACGAGCAGTACTTC. Full variable domain (missing parts from reference TRBV19 and TRBJ2-7): DGGITQSPKYLFRKEGQNVTLSCEQNLNHDAMYWYRQDPGQGLRLIYYSQIVNDFQKGDIAEGYSVSREKKESFPLTVTSAQKNPTAFYLCASSIGRTGPYYEQYFGPGTRLTVT.

This clone was counted a single time. The chain has TRBV7-3 and TRBJ2-3; 7 nucleotides line up with TRBD1. The CDR3 length is 13 residues. V was clipped by 3 bases and J by 5 bases; unmatched bases: 2. The germline gives CDR1 SGHTA, CDR2 FQGTGA. The CDR3 here is CASSFAGGDTQYF. The CDR3 region has the DNA TGTGCCAGCAGCTTTGCAGGGGGAGATACGCAGTATTTT. Together with reference TRBV7-3 and TRBJ2-3, the CDR3 gives the full variable domain: GAGVSQTPSNKVTEKGKYVELRCDPISGHTALYWYRQSLGQGPEFLIYFQGTGAADDSGLPNDRFFAVRPEGSVSTLKIQRTERGDSAVYLCASSFAGGDTQYFGPGTRLTVL.

V usage is TRBV3-1 (or the pseudogene TRBV3-2) and J usage is TRBJ2-2; D call uncertain. This CDR3 contains 13 residues. Trimming shortened V by 5 bases and J by 2 bases, and 6 bases separated the two germline ends. Germline loops: CDR1 LGHDT, CDR2 YNNKEL (reference sequence). CDR3 nucleotide sequence: TGTGCCAGCAGCTACACAAACACCGGGGAGCTGTTTTTT. Protein product: CASSYTNTGELFF.

This chain connects TRBV5-1 to TRBJ2-7, with D tentatively TRBD1 (6 bases). The CDR3 has 17 residues. Germline loops: CDR1 SGHRS, CDR2 YFSETQ. V lost 1 base and J lost 0, with 17 bases in between. The CDR3 DNA reads as TGCGCCAGCAGCTTGAATTTTCGGACAGCCCGCTCCTACGAGCAGTACTTC. This translates into CASSLNFRTARSYEQYF.

This chain links TRBV11-2 with TRBJ2-7, with TRBD1 matching 7 bases. Germline CDR1 SGHAT, CDR2 FQNNGV. The CDR3 totals 14 residues. The trim removed 5 bases at V and 2 bases at J, leaving 6 bases unmatched. The CDR3 bases are TGTGCCAGCAGCAAAGGGGGCTATACCTACGAGCAGTACTTC. Its translation: CASSKGGYTYEQYF.

The chain has TRBV18 and TRBJ2-5; tentative D call: TRBD1 (5 bases). Trimming took off 5 bases at V and 4 bases at J, with 17 bases between the two ends. CDR1 is KGHSH, CDR2 LQKENI, per germline. This CDR3 has 15 residues. The CDR3 region has the DNA TGTGCCAGCTCAGACCAAGGGGTTAAGGGAGAGACCCAGTACTTC. Residues: CASSDQGVKGETQYF.

This clone came up a few times. This sequence joins TRBV19 and TRBJ1-1; perhaps TRBD1 as D (6 bases). CDR1 is LNHDA, CDR2 SQIVND, per germline (reference sequence). V was cut by 5 bases and J by 5 bases, with 18 bases left in between. There are 15 residues in the CDR3. This CDR3 is CASSPRGLIQTEAFF. Written as DNA, the CDR3 is TGTGCCAGTAGTCCGAGGGGGTTGATTCAGACTGAAGCTTTCTTT.

V is TRBV7-9 and J is TRBJ2-1, with 8 positions matching TRBD1. Trimming took 4 bases from V and 5 from J; bases not matched to a gene: 4. CDR1 and CDR2 (germline): SEHNR, FQNEAQ (reference sequence). The length of the CDR3 is 14 residues. The CDR3 DNA sequence: TGTGCCAGCAGCTATATGACAGGGGACAATGAGCAGTTCTTC. The encoded protein is CASSYMTGDNEQFF.

This clone showed up just once. This rearrangement joins TRBV11-2 to TRBJ1-1, with D possibly being TRBD1 (6 bases). V lost 1 base and J 6 bases, leaving 15 bases between the germline ends. From germline, CDR1 is SGHAT and CDR2 FQNNGV. The CDR3 sequence is 15 residues long. The CDR3 DNA reads TGTGCCAGCAGCTTAGCGGCAGGGGCCCGTGCTGAAGCTTTCTTT. The encoded protein is CASSLAAGARAEAFF.

The rearrangement uses TRBV11-2 and TRBJ2-1, with 9 bases lining up with TRBD2. This CDR3 has 17 residues. Germline-derived CDR1 and CDR2 are SGHAT and FQNNGV. V was pared by 8 bases and J by 5 bases, with 16 bases of the junction left unmatched. Here the CDR3 DNA reads TGTGCCAGCCGAACCTTTAGCGGGAGAGGTGTCAACAATGAGCAGTTCTTC. Translating gives CASRTFSGRGVNNEQFF. Together with reference TRBV11-2 and TRBJ2-1, the CDR3 gives the full variable domain: EAGVAQSPRYKIIEKRQSVAFWCNPISGHATLYWYQQILGQGPKLLIQFQNNGVVDDSQLPKDRFSAERLKGVDSTLKIQPAKLEDSAVYLCASRTFSGRGVNNEQFFGPGTRLTVL.

The CDR3 DNA sequence: TGTGCCACCAGTGACCCGTCGATTGAAACCGGGACACATATTAACACCGGGGAGCTGTTTTTT. Residues: CATSDPSIETGTHINTGELFF. The J gene is TRBJ2-2, the V gene TRBV24-1; D might be TRBD1 (6 bases). V lost 4 bases and J lost 2, with 28 bases in between. The CDR3 extends over 21 amino acids. The germline gives CDR1 KGHDR, CDR2 SFDVKD.

The chain joins TRBV27 to TRBJ2-7, with D maybe TRBD1 (6 bases). This CDR3 spans 13 amino acids. Trimming shortened V by 6 bases and J by 0 bases, and 9 bases separated the two germline ends. In germline, CDR1 is MNHEY, CDR2 SMNVEV (reference sequence). The DNA for the CDR3 is TGTGCCAGCAGCGGGACACACTCCTACGAGCAGTACTTC. As protein: CASSGTHSYEQYF.

The chain carries TRBV29-1 and TRBJ1-1, with a tentative D call TRBD1 (5 bases). From germline, CDR1 is SQVTM and CDR2 ANQGSEA. CDR3 length: 12 residues. Deletions cut 7 bases from V and 1 base from J, with 10 bases between. The CDR3 DNA sequence: TGCAGCGCCGGACACCAGAACACTGAAGCTTTCTTT. Its translation is CSAGHQNTEAFF.

The chain links TRBV5-1 to TRBJ1-6, with 7 bases fitting TRBD1. Germline values: CDR1 SGHRS, CDR2 YFSETQ. V was pared by 0 bases and J by 7 bases, with 13 bases of the junction left unmatched. CDR3 length: 18 residues. CDR3 nucleotides: TGCGCCAGCAGCTTGGGGGACAGAATTTCAATGGGGAATTCACCCCTCCACTTT. Protein: CASSLGDRISMGNSPLHF.

The rearrangement links TRBV5-1 to TRBJ2-1; possible D gene TRBD2, 6 bases. CDR1 is SGHRS and CDR2 is YFSETQ in the germline V gene. V was clipped by 1 base and J by 2 bases, with 34 bases between them. The CDR3 is 23 residues long. The CDR3 DNA sequence: TGCGCCAGCAGCTTGTTTCCCCGGTCCGGGGGAGCACCCTCCCATTTAACCTACAATGAGCAGTTCTTC. It translates to CASSLFPRSGGAPSHLTYNEQFF. The full variable domain, rest sourced from reference TRBV5-1 and TRBJ2-1, is KAGVTQTPRYLIKTRGQQVTLSCSPISGHRSVSWYQQTPGQGLQFLFEYFSETQRNKGNFPGRFSGRQFSNSRSEMNVSTLELGDSALYLCASSLFPRSGGAPSHLTYNEQFFGPGTRLTVL.

The gene calls are TRBV4-1 and TRBJ1-5; D possibly corresponds to TRBD1 (5 bases). Germline-derived CDR1 and CDR2 are MGHRA and YSYEKL. This CDR3 comprises 14 residues. V was pared by 1 base and J by 10 bases, with 14 bases between. CDR3 DNA: TGCGCCAGCAGCCAAGTGTCAGGGATGGGTCCCCAGCATTTT. It translates to CASSQVSGMGPQHF.

In DNA form, the CDR3 reads TGCGCCAGCAGCTCCCTAGCGGGGGGAAGGAAAAACATTCAGTACTTC. Its translation is CASSSLAGGRKNIQYF. The chain links TRBV5-1 to TRBJ2-4; 11 bases agree with TRBD2. From germline, CDR1 is SGHRS and CDR2 YFSETQ. CDR3 length: 16 amino acids. The ends lost 3 bases at V and 4 bases at J; junction bases unmatched: 6.

The chain uses TRBV30 and TRBJ2-1, with TRBD2 matching over 10 bases. The CDR3 runs to 18 residues. The junction had 8 bases not matched to a gene; V was cut back by 0 bases and J by 0 bases. Germline V lookup: CDR1 GTSNPN, CDR2 SVGIG (reference sequence). As DNA, the CDR3 is TGTGCCTGGAGTGTACCCCCCGGACTAGCGGCCTCCTACAATGAGCAGTTCTTC. Amino acids: CAWSVPPGLAASYNEQFF.

V usage is TRBV6-5 and J usage is TRBJ2-3; a weak D match, TRBD1 (6 bases). The CDR3 totals 14 residues. V was trimmed by 6 bases and J by 4 bases, leaving 14 bases between them. Looked up from germline, CDR1 is MNHEY and CDR2 is SVGAGI. The CDR3 DNA follows: TGTGCCAGCAGCCGCGTGGGACACCCAGATACGCAGTATTTT. Amino acids: CASSRVGHPDTQYF.

The J gene is TRBJ2-3, the V gene TRBV7-6; possibly TRBD1 for D (6 bases). V lost 5 bases to trimming and J lost 5 bases, with 11 bases between them. The CDR3 loop spans 13 amino acids. The V gene's germline CDR1 is SGHVS and CDR2 FNYEAQ. CDR3 sequence: CASSLIGGDTQYF. CDR3 nucleotide sequence: TGTGCCAGCAGCCTAATAGGGGGAGATACGCAGTATTTT.

This sequence joins TRBV7-9 and TRBJ2-1, with 11 bases matching TRBD2. The CDR3 is 16 residues long. Germline V lookup: CDR1 SEHNR, CDR2 FQNEAQ (reference sequence). Trimming cost V 3 bases and J 7 bases; bases outside gene matches: 8. As DNA, the CDR3 is TGTGCCAGCAGCTTTGTAGCGGGGGGGCAAAAGAATGAGCAGTTCTTC. It yields the protein CASSFVAGGQKNEQFF.

The chain links TRBV9 to TRBJ2-1; a possible D gene is TRBD2 (5 bases). Germline V gives CDR1 SGDLS, CDR2 YYNGEE. This CDR3 comprises 14 residues. Trimming removed 0 bases from V and 6 bases from J, with 10 bases in between. CDR3 residues: CASSVVARTNEQFF. CDR3 bases: TGTGCCAGCAGCGTAGTAGCGCGGACCAATGAGCAGTTCTTC.

The rearrangement uses TRBV7-2 and TRBJ2-3; 10 positions match TRBD2. The CDR3 sequence is 15 residues long. The V gene's germline CDR1 is SGHTA and CDR2 FQGNSA. Germline trimming cut 6 bases from V and 4 bases from J; bases unmatched to any gene: 7. The chain's CDR3 is CASRTTSGRADTQYF. Written as DNA, the CDR3 is TGTGCCAGCAGAACGACTAGCGGGCGGGCAGATACGCAGTATTTT.

This clone was recorded only once. V is TRBV7-9 and J is TRBJ1-2; TRBD1 aligns across 12 bases. This CDR3 spans 16 amino acids. The trim removed 1 base at V and 4 bases at J, leaving 4 bases unmatched. Germline V lookup: CDR1 SEHNR, CDR2 FQNEAQ (reference sequence). This chain's CDR3 is CASSLEGQGASYGYTF. The CDR3 bases are TGTGCCAGCAGCTTAGAGGGACAGGGGGCCTCCTATGGCTACACCTTC.

The chain has TRBV27 and TRBJ2-2; weak D call: TRBD2 (6 bases). The length of the CDR3 is 19 residues. Germline lookup yields CDR1 MNHEY and CDR2 SMNVEV (reference sequence). Trimming stripped 6 bases from V and 4 bases from J, with 27 bases between. This CDR3 reads CASRPLTGTPRSSTGELFF. The CDR3 nucleotides read TGTGCCAGCAGGCCCTTAACCGGGACTCCCCGCAGTAGCACCGGGGAGCTGTTTTTT.

The chain is built from TRBV7-9 and TRBJ2-3; D not certain. V was shortened by 2 bases and J by 3 bases, with 15 bases between the two germline ends. Germline V lookup: CDR1 SEHNR, CDR2 FQNEAQ (reference sequence). CDR3 length equals 16 residues. CDR3 sequence: CASSLYDRFGTDTQYF. CDR3 DNA sequence: TGTGCCAGCAGCTTATACGACCGTTTCGGGACAGATACGCAGTATTTT.